The clone carrying this T cell receptor (beta chain) has ten or more counts. What it recognizes is unknown. For TCRbeta, the library was prepared with unique molecular identifiers. TCRdb passed the PCR reads through MiXCR, listing each CDR3 protein once. This table has some 300,000 distinct CDR3 sequences, less than 9.5% appearing once. This sample is part of a study of T-cell reconstitution after alpha-beta-depleted transplantation in children. Findings and limits, study-wide: The study reportedly traced alpha-beta T cells about two months after transplant to several hundred expanded graft clones. Newly generated T cells supplied most T-cell counts and diversity one year post-transplant. Surviving recipient T cells and thymic progenitors accounted for the high day-60 TCRbeta diversity observed in some patients.

The CDR3 is made up of 15 amino acids. J was trimmed by 3 bases and V by 5 bases; bases with no gene match: 6. In germline, CDR1 is SGHAT, CDR2 FQNNGV. This material consisted of peripheral blood, taken 360 days after TCRalphabeta/CD19-depleted stem cell transplant. The clonotype comes from a female patient between 2 and 15 years old who had a stem cell transplant for Fanconi anemia, so the T cells may come from the graft donor. V is TRBV11-2 and J is TRBJ1-5; 8 nucleotides match TRBD1. The CDR3 is CASSQDRDINQPQHF. The DNA for the CDR3 is TGTGCCAGCAGCCAGGACAGGGACATCAATCAGCCCCAGCATTTT.